This T cell receptor beta chain stems from a study of regulatory T cells in long-lasting Graves disease. Libraries of TCR beta came from iRepertoire HTBI primers plus Arm-PCR of CDR3 regions. TCRdb reprocessed the multiplex PCR reads via MiXCR and lists one record per CDR3 protein. The data contain 250,000 to 300,000 distinct CDR3 sequences, 18% of them singletons. This clonotype was observed at least ten times. Time point defined: newly diagnosed GD, antithyroid drugs for less than 3 months. RNA from PBMCs was the source of the TCR library. V gave up 3 bases and J gave up 6 bases, with 11 bases separating them. CDR1 and CDR2 (germline): SGHDN, FVKESK. The CDR3 loop spans 14 amino acids. The same data also went into a second study, on T cells in Graves' hyperthyroidism and ophthalmopathy.

The J gene is TRBJ2-2, the V gene TRBV14, with D possibly TRBD1 on 6 matching bases. The receptor's source is a woman in her 30s with Graves disease. Sample: peripheral blood mononuclear cells (PBMCs), taken at new diagnosis, from a patient treated with antithyroid drugs. The CDR3: CASSQYYRAGELFF. The CDR3, as DNA: TGTGCCAGCAGCCAGTACTACAGGGCCGGGGAGCTGTTTTTT.